The 28 T cell receptor beta chains below were found in one sample sequenced in a study of T cells in Graves' hyperthyroidism and ophthalmopathy. It was RNA transcripts that yielded the amplified TCR beta CDR3 regions. The HTBI primer set was used in a first-round RT-PCR of the TCR CDR3. TCRdb re-derived calls from the multiplex PCR reads in MiXCR, one entry per CDR3 protein. The sample lists hundreds of thousands of distinct CDR3 sequences, nearly 20% seen once, with 47% in the top ten. The sample taken for sequencing was blood. These receptors all stem from a man aged 35-49 years with Graves' ophthalmopathy.

Many counts were recorded for this clonotype. The rearrangement joins TRBV5-1 to TRBJ1-1; 8 bases fit TRBD1. Germline V lookup: CDR1 SGHRS, CDR2 YFSETQ. J lost 1 base, V lost 2 bases, and 7 bases had no gene match. This CDR3 comprises 16 residues. For the CDR3, the DNA is TGCGCCAGCAGCTTCGGAATCGGACAGGGGAACACTGAAGCTTTCTTT. This gives the protein CASSFGIGQGNTEAFF.

A few counts support this clonotype. The V call is TRBV6-1, the J call TRBJ2-2, with D hard to call. Germline V gives CDR1 MNHNS, CDR2 SASEGT. The CDR3 is 14 residues long. Between the trimmed V and J ends, which lost 0 bases and 4 bases, there was a span of 6 bases. The chain's CDR3 is CASSEATFTGELFF. CDR3 nucleotide sequence: TGTGCCAGCAGTGAAGCGACATTCACCGGGGAGCTGTTTTTT.

V gene TRBV5-8 combines with J gene TRBJ2-3; TRBD2 aligns across 8 bases. Germline assignment: CDR1 SGHTS and CDR2 YDEGEE. Unmatched junction bases numbered 10, after V lost 2 bases and J lost 5 bases. The CDR3 has 16 amino acids. CDR3 nucleotides: TGTGCCAGCAGCTTCTTGATAGCGGGGCTGGGAGATACGCAGTATTTT. Its translation: CASSFLIAGLGDTQYF.

V and J are TRBV5-6 and TRBJ2-2, with 8 bases identical to TRBD2. Germline CDR1 and CDR2: SGHDT and YYEEEE. J gave up 5 bases and V 4 bases, and 10 bases lay outside the gene matches. CDR3 size: 16 residues. The CDR3 here is CASSPESGGSTGELFF. CDR3 nucleotide sequence: TGTGCCAGCAGCCCCGAGAGCGGGGGTTCAACCGGGGAGCTGTTTTTT.

The table lists this clonotype with many counts. The chain has TRBV2 and TRBJ1-1; D is undetermined. This CDR3 has 15 residues. Between the trimmed V and J ends, which lost 6 bases and 4 bases, there was a span of 18 bases. Germline V gene sequence: CDR1 SNHLY, CDR2 FYNNEI. In DNA form, the CDR3 reads TGTGCCAGCAGCCCCGCCGGGATTTTCGGCACTGAAGCTTTCTTT. Translated, it gives CASSPAGIFGTEAFF. Using reference TRBV2 and TRBJ1-1 for the parts outside the CDR3, the full variable domain is EPEVTQTPSHQVTQMGQEVILRCVPISNHLYFYWYRQILGQKVEFLVSFYNNEISEKSEIFDDQFSVERPDGSNFTLKIRSTKLEDSAMYFCASSPAGIFGTEAFFGQGTRLTVV.

In its sample, this clonotype was seen a few times. The chain recombines TRBV7-2 with TRBJ2-7; TRBD2 is a possible D gene (5 bases). The CDR3 consists of 15 residues. With 3 bases removed from V and 1 base from J, the gap between germline ends came to 13 bases. The germline gives CDR1 SGHTA, CDR2 FQGNSA. The CDR3 loop is CASSLVTKLSYEQYF. The CDR3 DNA reads TGTGCCAGCAGCTTGGTGACTAAATTATCCTACGAGCAGTACTTC.

The chain links TRBV27 to TRBJ2-6, with D tentatively TRBD1 (6 bases). CDR1 and CDR2 from the germline V gene are MNHEY and SMNVEV (reference sequence). V was pared by 3 bases and J by 0 bases, with 12 bases between. This CDR3 has 17 amino acids. The CDR3 sequence: CASSLWDTRSGANVLTF. The CDR3 coding sequence is TGTGCCAGCAGTTTGTGGGACACCCGCTCTGGGGCCAACGTCCTGACTTTC.

The CDR3 loop reads CASTREYEQFF. The CDR3 region has the DNA TGTGCCAGTACTCGGGAGTATGAGCAGTTCTTC. The V gene is TRBV19, the J gene TRBJ2-1, with D perhaps matching TRBD2 (6 bases). Germline V gives CDR1 LNHDA, CDR2 SQIVND (reference sequence). V shed 7 bases and J shed 8 bases, with 9 bases lying between them. This CDR3 contains 11 residues.

The V and J genes are TRBV27 and TRBJ1-1, with D possibly matching TRBD1 (6 bases). The CDR3 runs 13 residues. V shed 1 base and J shed 8 bases, with 11 bases lying between them. Germline V gene data show CDR1 as MNHEY and CDR2 as SMNVEV (reference sequence). The CDR3 nucleotides read TGTGCCAGCAGTTTATGGGGGGCCCGAGAAGCTTTCTTT. Residues: CASSLWGAREAFF.

This chain connects TRBV24-1 to TRBJ1-5; a weak D match, TRBD1 (5 bases). Germline-derived CDR1 and CDR2 are KGHDR and SFDVKD. The CDR3 sequence is 15 residues long. The V and J ends lost 9 bases and 5 bases respectively, with 19 bases between them. CDR3 nucleotides: TGTGCCACCGGGGTACCTTTCGAGGGGCATCAGCCCCAGCATTTT. Translating it yields CATGVPFEGHQPQHF.

The chain links TRBV6-1 to TRBJ1-1; weak D call: TRBD1 (5 bases). Germline CDR1 MNHNS, CDR2 SASEGT. The CDR3 runs 17 residues. With 7 bases removed from V and 0 bases from J, the gap between germline ends came to 21 bases. This CDR3 is CASTPWFWGSMNTEAFF. The CDR3 region has the DNA TGTGCCAGCACTCCATGGTTTTGGGGGAGCATGAACACTGAAGCTTTCTTT.

With regard to this clonotype: The junction departs from germline at one end; a sequencing error may be responsible. The chain is built from TRBV2 and TRBJ2-7; 9 bases are shared with TRBD1. The CDR3 has 17 amino acids. Germline CDR1 SNHLY, CDR2 FYNNEI. CDR3 loop: CAGSFFGSPGQGSEQYF. The CDR3 nucleotides read TGTGCCGGCAGTTTTTTTGGTTCCCCGGGACAGGGTTCCGAGCAGTACTTC.

Many counts were recorded for this clonotype. The V call is TRBV3-1, the J call TRBJ2-1; D is unresolved. This CDR3 has 16 residues. The V end lost 3 bases, the J end lost 4 bases, and 16 bases lay between the germline ends. Germline CDR1 is LGHDT and CDR2 is YNNKEL (reference sequence). The CDR3 region is CASSQEEKPRYNEQFF. In DNA form, the CDR3 reads TGTGCCAGCAGCCAGGAAGAAAAACCTAGGTACAATGAGCAGTTCTTC.

This clonotype occurred many times. The chain combines TRBV28 with TRBJ2-7, with 8 bases lining up with TRBD1. Trimming took 5 bases from V and 3 from J; bases not matched to a gene: 9. The CDR3 extends over 15 amino acids. Per the germline V gene, CDR1 is MDHEN and CDR2 is SYDVKM. This chain's CDR3 is CASSEDRAGYYEQYF. Here the CDR3 DNA reads TGTGCCAGCAGTGAGGACAGGGCCGGTTACTACGAGCAGTACTTC.

A word on this clonotype: A read error may be the cause here, since a much bigger clone is one base away. V gene TRBV3-1 combines with J gene TRBJ2-5; 7 bases fit TRBD2. Germline CDR1 and CDR2: LGHDT and YNNKEL (reference sequence). CDR3 length: 16 residues. V trimming: 4 bases; J trimming: 7 bases; junction bases outside the gene matches: 15. The CDR3 sequence is CASSRNIGTNGRTQYF. CDR3 nucleotide sequence: TGTGCCAGCAGCCGAAACATCGGGACTAACGGGAGGACCCAGTACTTC.

At least ten counts were recorded for this clonotype. The chain combines TRBV3-1 with TRBJ2-4; 8 bases map to TRBD2. Germline V gene lookup returns CDR1 LGHDT and CDR2 YNNKEL (reference sequence). The CDR3 has 15 residues. The V segment lost 4 bases and the J segment 3 bases; nucleotides outside the gene matches: 5. The CDR3 is CASSRDRGGKNIQYF. CDR3 DNA sequence: TGTGCCAGCAGCCGTGACCGGGGGGGCAAAAACATTCAGTACTTC.

This clonotype has just a few counts. J is TRBJ1-1 and V is TRBV10-3; the D gene is possibly TRBD1 (5 bases). V lost 1 base and J 0 bases, leaving 9 bases between the germline ends. Germline lookup yields CDR1 ENHRY and CDR2 SYGVKD. This CDR3 region has 15 residues. This chain's CDR3 is CAISEWKGLNTEAFF. The CDR3 DNA follows: TGTGCCATCAGTGAGTGGAAGGGGTTGAACACTGAAGCTTTCTTT.

As concerns this clonotype: A much larger clone differs by one base, so this may be a read error. V gene TRBV18 combines with J gene TRBJ2-5; D is undetermined. Per germline, CDR1 KGHSH and CDR2 LQKENI. The CDR3 covers 13 residues. V was trimmed by 2 bases and J by 3 bases, leaving 7 bases between them. The CDR3 loop is CASSPGSKETQYF. The CDR3, as DNA: TGTGCCAGCTCACCAGGGTCCAAAGAGACCCAGTACTTC.

V is TRBV12-3 or TRBV12-4 and J is TRBJ1-2; perhaps TRBD1 as D (5 bases). V lost 6 bases and J 4 bases, leaving 12 bases between the germline ends. The CDR3 consists of 13 residues. The CDR3, as DNA: TGTGCCAGCAGCCCATCAGGGAGCTATGGCTACACCTTC. Amino acid sequence: CASSPSGSYGYTF.

The V gene is TRBV10-2, the J gene TRBJ2-7; D is unresolved. CDR1 is WSHSY and CDR2 is SAAADI in the germline V gene. The V gene lost 9 bases and the J gene lost 2 bases, with 26 bases spanning the gap. The CDR3 sequence is 17 residues long. The CDR3 reads CARSLTMTVEVAYEQYF. CDR3 nucleotide sequence: TGCGCCAGGAGCCTGACCATGACGGTAGAAGTAGCCTACGAGCAGTACTTC.

Comments on this clonotype: Just one base apart from a much larger clone, this may be a read error. The chain recombines TRBV2 with TRBJ2-3; D perhaps matches TRBD2 (5 bases). The CDR3 extends over 13 amino acids. Germline CDR1 SNHLY, CDR2 FYNNEI. V gave up 8 bases and J gave up 4 bases, with 13 bases separating them. CDR3 sequence reads: CASGVSAADTQYF. DNA of the CDR3: TGTGCCAGCGGAGTCTCAGCGGCAGATACGCAGTATTTT.

This chain links TRBV7-9 with TRBJ2-1; D is tentatively TRBD1 or TRBD2 (5 bases each). This CDR3 has 15 residues. Germline V gene lookup returns CDR1 SEHNR and CDR2 FQNEAQ (reference sequence). Trimming stripped 8 bases from V and 4 bases from J, with 18 bases between. DNA of the CDR3: TGTGCCAGCGGCCCCCTTGGGGGACCATACAATGAGCAGTTCTTC. It specifies CASGPLGGPYNEQFF.

This clonotype has at least ten counts. The V and J genes are TRBV27 and TRBJ2-5; weak D call: TRBD2 (6 bases). CDR1 and CDR2 (germline): MNHEY, SMNVEV (reference sequence). The CDR3 has 18 amino acids. V lost 5 bases and J lost 4, with 26 bases in between. The CDR3 nucleotides are TGTGCCAGCAGTCGAATATTTGGGACCCGACGGGGAGGAGAGACCCAGTACTTC. It specifies CASSRIFGTRRGGETQYF.

The J gene is TRBJ1-1, the V gene TRBV5-4; unclear D gene. Germline V gene data show CDR1 as SGHNT and CDR2 as YYREEE (reference sequence). This CDR3 region has 13 residues. Between the trimmed V and J ends, which lost 0 bases and 11 bases, there was a span of 14 bases. This CDR3 reads CASSLDFSLLAFF. The DNA for the CDR3 is TGTGCCAGCAGCTTGGATTTTTCCCTGTTGGCTTTCTTT.

This clonotype occurred many times. The V call is TRBV27, the J call TRBJ2-3; tentatively, D is TRBD2 (6 bases). In germline, CDR1 is MNHEY, CDR2 SMNVEV (reference sequence). This CDR3 spans 14 amino acids. Trimming removed 2 bases from V and 3 bases from J, with 9 bases in between. The CDR3 DNA is TGTGCCAGCAGTTTAGGGCTAGCGACAGATACGCAGTATTTT. Its translation is CASSLGLATDTQYF.

This clonotype was detected a few times. This chain joins TRBV6-4 and TRBJ1-4, with 10 bases identical to TRBD1. V was clipped by 5 bases and J by 5 bases; unmatched bases: 14. The CDR3 is made up of 18 amino acids. Germline-derived CDR1 and CDR2 are MRHNA and SNTAGT. Here the CDR3 DNA reads TGTGCCAGCAGTTACCGGACAGGGGGGGTCAAGCTGAATGAAAAACTGTTTTTT. Protein: CASSYRTGGVKLNEKLFF.

This clonotype was detected many times. This chain uses TRBV12-3 or TRBV12-4 with TRBJ2-7; D is possibly TRBD2 (5 bases). CDR3 size: 13 residues. Deletions cut 5 bases from V and 3 bases from J, with 11 bases between. The CDR3 sequence: CASSDGILYEQYF. In nucleotides, the CDR3 is TGTGCCAGCAGTGACGGGATACTCTACGAGCAGTACTTC.

The chain uses TRBV7-2 and TRBJ1-2, with 8 nucleotides matching TRBD1. The germline gives CDR1 SGHTA, CDR2 FQGNSA. Losses at the gene ends were 3 bases for V and 5 bases for J; bases not matched to a gene: 8. The CDR3 extends over 15 amino acids. The CDR3 nucleotides read TGTGCCAGCAGCTTCCGGGACAGGATGGGTTATGGCTACACCTTC. Translating it yields CASSFRDRMGYGYTF.